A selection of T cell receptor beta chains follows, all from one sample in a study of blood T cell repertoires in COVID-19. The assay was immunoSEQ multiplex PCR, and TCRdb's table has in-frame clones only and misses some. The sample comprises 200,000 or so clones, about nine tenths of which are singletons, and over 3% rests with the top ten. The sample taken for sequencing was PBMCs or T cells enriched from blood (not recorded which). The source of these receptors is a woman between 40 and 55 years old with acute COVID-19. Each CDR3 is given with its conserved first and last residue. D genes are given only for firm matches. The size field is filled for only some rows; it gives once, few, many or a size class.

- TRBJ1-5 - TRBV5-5 CASSFGELRGQPQHF TGTGCCAGCAGCTTCGGGGAGTTGCGGGGTCAGCCCCAGCATTTT
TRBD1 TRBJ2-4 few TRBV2 CASNLGTASLNIQYF TGTGCCAGCAATCTTGGGACAGCTAGTTTAAACATTCAGTACTTC
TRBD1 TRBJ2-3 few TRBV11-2 CASSGTRTGRPDTQYF TGTGCCAGCAGCGGCACTAGGACAGGAAGGCCAGATACGCAGTATTTT
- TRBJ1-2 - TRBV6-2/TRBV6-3 CASSYAIRGGNANYGYTF TGTGCCAGCAGTTACGCGATCAGGGGAGGGAATGCTAACTATGGCTACACCTTC
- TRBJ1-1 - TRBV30 CAWSSWGGRNTEAFF TGTGCCTGGAGCTCCTGGGGGGGGAGGAACACTGAAGCTTTCTTT
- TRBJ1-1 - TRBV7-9 CASSLVEGRKPEAFF TGTGCCAGCAGCTTAGTCGAGGGGAGGAAACCTGAAGCTTTCTTT
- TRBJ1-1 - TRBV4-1 CASSQDRGRGTTEAFF TGCGCCAGCAGCCAAGATCGAGGGAGGGGCACCACTGAAGCTTTCTTT
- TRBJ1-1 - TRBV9 CASSLSGGSGAEAFF TGTGCCAGCAGCCTCTCGGGGGGCAGCGGGGCTGAAGCTTTCTTT
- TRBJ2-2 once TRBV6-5 CASSYGDWGTTGELFF TGTGCCAGCAGTTACGGTGATTGGGGCACCACCGGGGAGCTGTTTTTT
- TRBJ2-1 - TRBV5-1 CASSLVVTNNEQFF TGCGCCAGCAGCTTGGTGGTGACTAACAATGAGCAGTTCTTC
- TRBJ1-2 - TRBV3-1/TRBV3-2 CASSQSYNYGYTF TGTGCCAGCAGCCAGTCGTATAACTATGGCTACACCTTC
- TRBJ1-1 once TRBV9 CASSHPVEGGTEAFF TGTGCCAGCAGCCACCCCGTTGAAGGGGGCACTGAAGCTTTCTTT
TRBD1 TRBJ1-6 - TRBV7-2 CASRGGPVNSPLHF TGTGCCAGCAGAGGGGGCCCTGTTAATTCACCCCTCCACTTT
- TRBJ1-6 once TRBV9 CASSARQALSYNSPLHF TGTGCCAGCAGCGCTAGACAGGCCCTCTCCTATAATTCACCCCTCCACTTT
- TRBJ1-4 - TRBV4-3 CASSQETRGLNEKLFF TGCGCCAGCAGCCAAGAGACCCGTGGGCTGAATGAAAAACTGTTTTTT
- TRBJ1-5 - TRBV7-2 CASSLDRGNQPQHF TGTGCCAGCAGCTTAGACCGGGGAAATCAGCCCCAGCATTTT
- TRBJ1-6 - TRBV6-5 CASSYRTVDSPLHF TGTGCCAGCAGTTACCGGACTGTAGATTCACCCCTCCACTTT
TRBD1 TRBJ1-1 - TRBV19 CASTDRSDEAFF TGTGCCAGCACGGACAGGTCGGATGAAGCTTTCTTT
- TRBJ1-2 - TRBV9 CASSVSALARGYTF TGTGCCAGCAGCGTTTCCGCCCTGGCGCGGGGCTACACCTTC
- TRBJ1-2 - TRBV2 CASSVAENYGYTF TGTGCCAGCAGTGTGGCAGAAAACTATGGCTACACCTTC
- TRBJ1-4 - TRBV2 CASNPGGVNEKLFF TGTGCCAGCAACCCGGGGGGGGTGAATGAAAAACTGTTTTTT
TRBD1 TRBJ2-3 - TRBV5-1 CASSYGQGTSTDTQYF TGCGCCAGCAGCTACGGACAGGGGACAAGCACAGATACGCAGTATTTT
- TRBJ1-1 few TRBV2 CASSERQGGTEAFF TGTGCCAGCAGTGAGCGGCAGGGAGGGACTGAAGCTTTCTTT
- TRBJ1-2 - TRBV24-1 CATPDGSFYRGYTF TGTGCCACTCCCGACGGGTCGTTTTACCGTGGCTACACCTTC
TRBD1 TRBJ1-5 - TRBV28 CASSLSSTGSQPQHF TGTGCCAGCAGTTTATCCTCGACAGGGAGTCAGCCCCAGCATTTT
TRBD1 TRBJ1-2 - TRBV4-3 CASGQGGVDGYTF TGCGCCAGCGGACAGGGGGGAGTAGATGGCTACACCTTC
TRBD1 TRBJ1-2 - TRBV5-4 CASSSTGTGNYGYTF TGTGCCAGCAGCTCGACAGGGACAGGGAACTATGGCTACACCTTC
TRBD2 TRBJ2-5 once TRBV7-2 CASSFLAGGFETQYF TGTGCCAGCAGCTTCCTGGCGGGGGGGTTCGAGACCCAGTACTTC
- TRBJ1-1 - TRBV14 CASSQGQGRNTEAFF TGTGCCAGCAGCCAAGGTCAGGGGAGGAACACTGAAGCTTTCTTT
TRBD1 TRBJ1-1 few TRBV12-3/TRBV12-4 CASSGQGVPEAFF TGTGCCAGCAGTGGGCAGGGGGTGCCTGAAGCTTTCTTT
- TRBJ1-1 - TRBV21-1 CASRGTATEAFF TGTGCCAGCAGGGGGACAGCCACTGAAGCTTTCTTT
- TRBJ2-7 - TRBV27 CASSFQVTYEQYF TGTGCCAGCAGTTTCCAGGTTACCTACGAGCAGTACTTC
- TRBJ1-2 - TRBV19 CASSRGAVPSYGYTF TGTGCCAGTAGTCGCGGGGCAGTCCCAAGCTATGGCTACACCTTC
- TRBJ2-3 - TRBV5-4 CASTPDGVIADTQYF TGTGCCAGCACCCCCGACGGGGTCATCGCAGATACGCAGTATTTT
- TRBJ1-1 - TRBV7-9 CASSRLKSTEAFF TGTGCCAGCAGCAGACTGAAGAGCACTGAAGCTTTCTTT
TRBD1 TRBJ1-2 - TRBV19 CASSMGQGAPDYGYTF TGTGCCAGTAGTATGGGACAGGGGGCGCCCGACTATGGCTACACCTTC
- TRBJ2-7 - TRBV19 CASSIGGRDSYEQYF TGTGCCAGTAGTATAGGGGGCAGAGACTCCTACGAGCAGTACTTC
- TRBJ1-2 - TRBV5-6 CASSILQIANYGYTF TGTGCCAGCAGCATCCTACAGATAGCTAACTATGGCTACACCTTC
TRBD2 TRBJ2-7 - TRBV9 CASSPGLAGYEQYF TGTGCCAGCAGCCCCGGGTTAGCGGGCTACGAGCAGTACTTC
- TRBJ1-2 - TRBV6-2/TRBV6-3 CASSFPVDGYTF TGTGCCAGCAGTTTCCCAGTCGATGGCTACACCTTC
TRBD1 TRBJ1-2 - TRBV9 CASSVAGDRGNYGYTF TGTGCCAGCAGCGTAGCTGGGGACAGGGGAAACTATGGCTACACCTTC
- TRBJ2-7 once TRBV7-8 CASSLEKGLPYEQYF TGTGCCAGCAGCTTAGAAAAGGGGCTCCCCTACGAGCAGTACTTC
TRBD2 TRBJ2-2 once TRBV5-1 CASSSRGTSLGGELFF TGCGCCAGCAGCTCACGGGGGACTAGCCTGGGCGGGGAGCTGTTTTTT
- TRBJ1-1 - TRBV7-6 CASSLVAGAEAFF TGTGCCAGCAGCTTAGTTGCAGGGGCTGAAGCTTTCTTT